This T cell receptor beta chain was found in a study of control samples from healthy donors and cancer patients. This CDR3 contains 15 residues. V shed 2 bases, J shed 0 bases, and the junction held 2 bases outside the gene matches. Looked up from germline, CDR1 is SGHRS and CDR2 is YFSETQ. Profiled with immunoSEQ multiplex PCR; TCRdb holds only in-frame clones, not every one. This sample has around 120,000 clones, with 85% to 95% found just once. The chain is built from TRBV5-1 and TRBJ2-1; 7 bases match TRBD1. The TCR was taken from a man aged 50 or older with head and neck cancer. Sequencing used PBMCs. The CDR3 loop is CASSFRDSSYNEQFF. CDR3 nucleotides: TGCGCCAGCAGCTTCCGGGACAGCTCCTACAATGAGCAGTTCTTC.